These 13 T cell receptor beta chains were sequenced from one sample in a study of chronic HIV infection and antiretroviral therapy. A single record per CDR3 protein comes from TCRdb applying MiXCR to the 5' RACE reads. The sample includes about 48,000 distinct CDR3 sequences, about 19% of them seen just once. Sequences were obtained from peripheral blood. Source of these receptors: an adult who had HIV and had not received antiretroviral therapy, or was an uninfected healthy control (not recorded which).

This clonotype was detected a few times. This rearrangement joins TRBV2 to TRBJ1-3; weak D call: TRBD1 (5 bases). The germline V and J ends were trimmed by 4 bases and 0 bases, with 10 bases remaining between them. The CDR3 has 15 amino acids. Germline V CDR1 and CDR2: SNHLY, FYNNEI. The CDR3 region is CASSGGRSSGNTIYF. The CDR3, as DNA: TGTGCCAGCAGTGGGGGCAGGAGCTCTGGAAACACCATATATTTT. The whole variable domain, remainder taken from reference TRBV2 and TRBJ1-3, is EPEVTQTPSHQVTQMGQEVILRCVPISNHLYFYWYRQILGQKVEFLVSFYNNEISEKSEIFDDQFSVERPDGSNFTLKIRSTKLEDSAMYFCASSGGRSSGNTIYFGEGSWLTVV.

This chain uses TRBV5-6 with TRBJ2-7; D is possibly TRBD1 or TRBD2 (6 bases each). The CDR3 loop spans 13 amino acids. Between the trimmed V and J ends, which lost 4 bases and 9 bases, there was a span of 17 bases. Germline assignment: CDR1 SGHDT and CDR2 YYEEEE. CDR3 residues: CASSRDRILAQYF. CDR3 bases: TGTGCCAGCAGCCGCGACAGGATACTAGCGCAGTACTTC.

Here the CDR3 DNA reads TGTGCCAGCAGCCGCCGAGCGAGACCTAACACCGGGGAGCTGTTTTTT. It yields the protein CASSRRARPNTGELFF. This chain joins TRBV3-1 and TRBJ2-2, with unresolved D. Trimming removed 4 bases from V and 2 bases from J, with 14 bases in between. The germline V gene encodes CDR1 LGHDT and CDR2 YNNKEL (reference sequence). The length of the CDR3 is 16 residues.

This clonotype showed up just a few times. The genes are TRBV5-1 and TRBJ2-1; 8 bases map to TRBD2. Per the germline V gene, CDR1 is SGHRS and CDR2 is YFSETQ. The CDR3 runs to 14 residues. V lost 4 bases and J lost 4; bases outside the gene matches: 4. The CDR3 DNA reads TGCGCCAGCAGCCCTAGCGGGTTTTACAATGAGCAGTTCTTC. Residues: CASSPSGFYNEQFF.

This clonotype was observed once. At one boundary the junction diverges from the germline segment, which might be a read error. This sequence joins TRBV28 and TRBJ2-7; tentatively, D is TRBD2 (6 bases). This CDR3 comprises 12 residues. Germline-derived CDR1 and CDR2 are MDHEN and SYDVKM. The DNA for the CDR3 is TGTGCCAGCAGTCCGCGGGATTACGAGCTGTACTTC. Translation: CASSPRDYELYF.

This clonotype was observed a handful of times. The chain couples TRBV28 to TRBJ2-1; 12 bases fit TRBD2. Per the germline V gene, CDR1 is MDHEN and CDR2 is SYDVKM. V lost 6 bases, J lost 9 bases, and 9 bases stayed unmatched. This CDR3 contains 15 residues. CDR3 DNA: TGTGCCAGCAGCCCAACTAGCGGGAGGATTAGTGAGCAGTTCTTC. Translating gives CASSPTSGRISEQFF.

V and J are TRBV18 and TRBJ1-1; D unresolved. Germline-derived CDR1 and CDR2 are KGHSH and LQKENI. The CDR3 spans 15 residues. Trimming took off 6 bases at V and 0 bases at J, with 14 bases between the two ends. The CDR3 coding sequence is TGTGCCAGCTCCTCGGCCGTTGGCATGAACACTGAAGCTTTCTTT. This sequence encodes CASSSAVGMNTEAFF.

The chain links TRBV28 to TRBJ1-5, with D hard to call. This CDR3 spans 20 amino acids. Germline V gene sequence: CDR1 MDHEN, CDR2 SYDVKM. V shed 6 bases and J shed 4 bases, with 31 bases lying between them. The CDR3 reads CASSLGKDPERNLGNQPQHF. CDR3 nucleotide sequence: TGTGCCAGCAGCCTTGGGAAAGACCCCGAACGCAACCTCGGGAATCAGCCCCAGCATTTT.

The chain carries TRBV4-1 and TRBJ2-1; tentative D call: TRBD2 (5 bases). The CDR3 totals 16 residues. V lost 1 base, J lost 4 bases, and 14 bases lay in between. The germline V gene encodes CDR1 MGHRA and CDR2 YSYEKL. CDR3 protein: CASSQVNSAAYNEQFF. The DNA for the CDR3 is TGCGCCAGCAGCCAAGTGAATAGCGCGGCTTACAATGAGCAGTTCTTC.

The rearrangement uses TRBV18 and TRBJ2-1; the match to TRBD2 covers 7 bases. Germline values: CDR1 KGHSH, CDR2 LQKENI. The junction had 11 bases not matched to a gene; V was cut back by 5 bases and J by 4 bases. This CDR3 region has 16 residues. As DNA, the CDR3 is TGTGCCAGCTCAGCCTCTAAGCGGGACCTATACAATGAGCAGTTCTTC. Residues: CASSASKRDLYNEQFF.

There are many counts of this clonotype. V is TRBV27 and J is TRBJ1-1, with 8 bases matching TRBD1. The V and J ends lost 5 bases and 7 bases, in that order; junction bases with no gene match: 12. The germline gives CDR1 MNHEY, CDR2 SMNVEV (reference sequence). This CDR3 spans 15 amino acids. The CDR3 loop is CASSRVLDRDVEAFF. The CDR3 bases are TGTGCCAGCAGTAGAGTGTTGGACAGGGATGTTGAAGCTTTCTTT.

This clonotype has a handful of counts. The V and J genes are TRBV29-1 and TRBJ1-3; D is undetermined. V lost 5 bases and J 3 bases, leaving 14 bases between the germline ends. The germline CDR1 and CDR2 sequences are SQVTM and ANQGSEA. The length of the CDR3 is 14 residues. The CDR3 nucleotides are TGCAGCGTTACCCCCCGGAGCCGTGGAAACACCATATATTTT. This codes for CSVTPRSRGNTIYF.

This clonotype appeared many times. The CDR3 coding sequence is TGTGCCAGCAGTCCGCCGCGAGGGGATCAGCCCCAGCATTTT. Translated, it gives CASSPPRGDQPQHF. V and J are TRBV12-3 or TRBV12-4 and TRBJ1-5; D possibly corresponds to TRBD1 (5 bases). Trimming left V 5 bases short and J 5 bases short, with 13 bases between. CDR3 size: 14 residues.